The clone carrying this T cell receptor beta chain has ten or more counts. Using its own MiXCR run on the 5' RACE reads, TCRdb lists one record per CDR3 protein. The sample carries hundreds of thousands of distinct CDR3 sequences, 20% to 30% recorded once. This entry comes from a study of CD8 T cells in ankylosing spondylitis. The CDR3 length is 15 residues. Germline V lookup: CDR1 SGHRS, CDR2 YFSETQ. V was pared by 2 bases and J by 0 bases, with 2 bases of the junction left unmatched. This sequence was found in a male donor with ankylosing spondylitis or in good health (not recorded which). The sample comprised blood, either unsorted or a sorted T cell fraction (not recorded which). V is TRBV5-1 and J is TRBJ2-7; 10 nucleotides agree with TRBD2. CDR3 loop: CASSFGLADSYEQYF. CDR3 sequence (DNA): TGCGCCAGCAGCTTTGGACTAGCGGACTCCTACGAGCAGTACTTC.